Listed here is a single T cell receptor beta chain. Its specificity is not known. This entry is derived from a study of T cell responses to AZD1222 COVID-19 vaccine. The repertoire was sequenced with immunoSEQ multiplex PCR; TCRdb's copy has only in-frame clones and lacks some. In the table there are roughly 100,000 clones, about 89% of which are singletons. Notes on the study in general: Two AZD1222 administrations were followed by greater Spike-specific TCR breadth and depth.

CDR1 SGDLS and CDR2 YYNGEE come from the germline V gene. This CDR3 has 13 amino acids. The receptor comes from an adult who received the MenACWY meningococcal vaccine as a control. The material was peripheral blood, obtained 28 days after the second dose of the MenACWY control vaccine. The chain recombines TRBV9 with TRBJ2-2; D not resolved. CDR3 coding DNA: TGTGCTAGTCTATCCACGAACACCGGGGAGCTGTTTTTT. Protein: CASLSTNTGELFF.